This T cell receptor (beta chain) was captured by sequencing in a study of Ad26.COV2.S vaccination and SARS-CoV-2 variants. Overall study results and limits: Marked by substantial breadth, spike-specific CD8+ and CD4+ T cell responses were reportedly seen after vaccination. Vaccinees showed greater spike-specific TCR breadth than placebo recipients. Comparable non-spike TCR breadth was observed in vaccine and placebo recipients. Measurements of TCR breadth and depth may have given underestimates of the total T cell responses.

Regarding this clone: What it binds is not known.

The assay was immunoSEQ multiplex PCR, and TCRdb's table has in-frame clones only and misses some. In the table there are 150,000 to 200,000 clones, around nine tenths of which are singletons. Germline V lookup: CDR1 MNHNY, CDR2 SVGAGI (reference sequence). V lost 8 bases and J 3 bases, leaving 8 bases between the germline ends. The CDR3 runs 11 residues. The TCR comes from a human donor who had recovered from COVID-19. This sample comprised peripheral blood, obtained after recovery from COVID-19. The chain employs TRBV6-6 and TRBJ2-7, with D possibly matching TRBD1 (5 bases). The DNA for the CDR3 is TGTGCCAGCCACCAGGGCTACGAGCAGTACTTC. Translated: CASHQGYEQYF.